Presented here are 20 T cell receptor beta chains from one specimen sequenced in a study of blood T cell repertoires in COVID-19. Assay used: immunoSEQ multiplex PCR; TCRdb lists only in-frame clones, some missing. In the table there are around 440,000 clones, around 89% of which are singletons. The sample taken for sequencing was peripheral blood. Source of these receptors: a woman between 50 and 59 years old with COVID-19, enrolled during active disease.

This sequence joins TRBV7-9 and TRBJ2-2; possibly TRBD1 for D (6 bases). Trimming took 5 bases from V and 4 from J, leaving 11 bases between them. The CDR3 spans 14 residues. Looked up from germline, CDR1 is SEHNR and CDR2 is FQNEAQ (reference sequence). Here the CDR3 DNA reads TGTGCCAGCAGCCCCGGACAGACCACCGGGGAGCTGTTTTTT. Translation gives CASSPGQTTGELFF.

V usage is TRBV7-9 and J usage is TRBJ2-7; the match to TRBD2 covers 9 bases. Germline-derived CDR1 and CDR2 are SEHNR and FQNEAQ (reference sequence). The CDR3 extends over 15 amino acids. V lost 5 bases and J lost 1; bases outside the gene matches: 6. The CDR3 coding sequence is TGTGCCAGCAGCGAGCTAGCGGGGAGATCCTACGAGCAGTACTTC. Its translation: CASSELAGRSYEQYF.

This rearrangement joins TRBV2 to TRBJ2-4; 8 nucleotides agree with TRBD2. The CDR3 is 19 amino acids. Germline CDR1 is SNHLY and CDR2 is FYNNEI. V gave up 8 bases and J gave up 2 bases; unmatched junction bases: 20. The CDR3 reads CASHLETGGFLKTKNIQYF. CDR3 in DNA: TGTGCCAGCCACCTTGAGACGGGGGGGTTTTTGAAGACCAAAAACATTCAGTACTTC.

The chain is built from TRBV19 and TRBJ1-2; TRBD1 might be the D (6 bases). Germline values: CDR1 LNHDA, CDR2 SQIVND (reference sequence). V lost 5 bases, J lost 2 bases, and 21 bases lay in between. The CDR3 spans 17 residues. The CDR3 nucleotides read TGTGCCAGTAGTCGAGTAGAAAGTGGGGGGGCGAACTATGGCTACACCTTC. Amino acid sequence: CASSRVESGGANYGYTF.

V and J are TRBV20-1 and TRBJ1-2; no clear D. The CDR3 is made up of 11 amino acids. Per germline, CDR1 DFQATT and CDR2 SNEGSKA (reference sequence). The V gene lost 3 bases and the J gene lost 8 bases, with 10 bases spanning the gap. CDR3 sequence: CSARVPRGYTF. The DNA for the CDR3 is TGCAGTGCTAGGGTCCCGCGCGGCTACACCTTC.

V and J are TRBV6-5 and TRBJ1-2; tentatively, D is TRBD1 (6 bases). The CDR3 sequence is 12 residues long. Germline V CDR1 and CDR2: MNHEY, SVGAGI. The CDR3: CVGLGGHSGYTF. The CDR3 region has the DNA TGTGTCGGACTCGGGGGGCACAGTGGCTACACCTTC.

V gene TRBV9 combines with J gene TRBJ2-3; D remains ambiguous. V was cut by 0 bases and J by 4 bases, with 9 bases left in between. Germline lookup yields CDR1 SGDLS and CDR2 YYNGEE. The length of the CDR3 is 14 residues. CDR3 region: CASSVGPRSDTQYF. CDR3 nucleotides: TGTGCCAGCAGCGTAGGGCCTCGCTCAGATACGCAGTATTTT.

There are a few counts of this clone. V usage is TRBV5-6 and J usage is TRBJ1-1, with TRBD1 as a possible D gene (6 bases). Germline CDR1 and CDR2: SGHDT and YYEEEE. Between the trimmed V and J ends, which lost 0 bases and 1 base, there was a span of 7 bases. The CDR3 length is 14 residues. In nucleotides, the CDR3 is TGTGCCAGCAGCTTGGGAGGGGGGAACACTGAAGCTTTCTTT. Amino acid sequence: CASSLGGGNTEAFF.

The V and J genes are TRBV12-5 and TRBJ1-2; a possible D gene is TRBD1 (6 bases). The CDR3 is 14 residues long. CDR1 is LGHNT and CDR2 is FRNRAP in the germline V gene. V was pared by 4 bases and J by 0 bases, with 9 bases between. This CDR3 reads CASGSGQPNYGYTF. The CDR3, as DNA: TGTGCTAGTGGTTCTGGACAGCCTAACTATGGCTACACCTTC.

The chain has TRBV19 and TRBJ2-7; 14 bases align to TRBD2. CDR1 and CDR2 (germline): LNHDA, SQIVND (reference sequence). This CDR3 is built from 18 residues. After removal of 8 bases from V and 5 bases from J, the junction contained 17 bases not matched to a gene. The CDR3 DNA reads TGTGCCAGTTGTCAACGACTAGCGGGGGGGCCATCTACCCACGAGCAGTACTTC. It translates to CASCQRLAGGPSTHEQYF.

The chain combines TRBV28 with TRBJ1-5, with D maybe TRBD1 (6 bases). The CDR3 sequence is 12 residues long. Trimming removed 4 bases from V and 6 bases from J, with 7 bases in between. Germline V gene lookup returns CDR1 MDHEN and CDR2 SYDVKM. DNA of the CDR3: TGTGCCAGCAGTTCACAGGGTCAGCCCCAGCATTTT. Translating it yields CASSSQGQPQHF.

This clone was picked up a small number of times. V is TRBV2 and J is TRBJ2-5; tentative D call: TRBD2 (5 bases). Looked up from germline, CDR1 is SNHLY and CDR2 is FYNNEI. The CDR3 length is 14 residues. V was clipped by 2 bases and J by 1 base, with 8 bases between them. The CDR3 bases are TGTGCCAGCAGTGAAATTCGGGGCCAAGAGACCCAGTACTTC. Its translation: CASSEIRGQETQYF. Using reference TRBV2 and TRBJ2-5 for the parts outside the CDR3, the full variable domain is EPEVTQTPSHQVTQMGQEVILRCVPISNHLYFYWYRQILGQKVEFLVSFYNNEISEKSEIFDDQFSVERPDGSNFTLKIRSTKLEDSAMYFCASSEIRGQETQYFGPGTRLLVL.

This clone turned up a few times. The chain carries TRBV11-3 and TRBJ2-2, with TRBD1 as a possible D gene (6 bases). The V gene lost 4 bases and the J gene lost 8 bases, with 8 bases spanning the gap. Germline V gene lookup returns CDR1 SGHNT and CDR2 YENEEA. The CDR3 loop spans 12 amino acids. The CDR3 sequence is CASSSTGGELFF. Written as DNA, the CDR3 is TGTGCCAGCAGCTCCACAGGGGGGGAGCTGTTTTTT. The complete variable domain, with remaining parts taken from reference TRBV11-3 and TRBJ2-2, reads EAGVVQSPRYKIIEKKQPVAFWCNPISGHNTLYWYLQNLGQGPELLIRYENEEAVDDSQLPKDRFSAERLKGVDSTLKIQPAELGDSAVYLCASSSTGGELFFGEGSRLTVL.

The CDR3 DNA reads as TGTGCCAGCAGCTTAGGCGGAAGCTCCTATAATTCACCCCTCCACTTT. This translates into CASSLGGSSYNSPLHF. The chain carries TRBV7-8 and TRBJ1-6; D gene uncertain. The CDR3 has 16 amino acids. V lost 1 base and J lost 0, with 7 bases in between. Germline CDR1 reads SGHVS; CDR2 reads FQNEAQ.

The CDR3 is CASSQQGKVRYGYTF. The DNA for the CDR3 is TGTGCCAGCAGCCAGCAGGGGAAGGTTCGGTATGGCTACACCTTC. V and J are TRBV28 and TRBJ1-2, with D perhaps TRBD1 (6 bases). Trimming left V 6 bases short and J 5 bases short, with 19 bases between. The length of the CDR3 is 15 residues. CDR1 and CDR2 (germline): MDHEN, SYDVKM.

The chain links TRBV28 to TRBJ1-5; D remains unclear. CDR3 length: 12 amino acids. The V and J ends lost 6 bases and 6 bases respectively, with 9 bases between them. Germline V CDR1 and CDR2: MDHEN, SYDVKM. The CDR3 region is CASRPGSQPQHF. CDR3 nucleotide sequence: TGTGCCAGCAGACCCGGGAGTCAGCCCCAGCATTTT.

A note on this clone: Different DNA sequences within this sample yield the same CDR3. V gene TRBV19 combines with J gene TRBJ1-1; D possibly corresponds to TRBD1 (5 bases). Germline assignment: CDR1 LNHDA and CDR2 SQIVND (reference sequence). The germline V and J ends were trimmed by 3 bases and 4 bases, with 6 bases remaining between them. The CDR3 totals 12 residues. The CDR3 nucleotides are TGTGCCAGTAGTATTCAGGGCACTGAAGCTTTCTTT. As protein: CASSIQGTEAFF.

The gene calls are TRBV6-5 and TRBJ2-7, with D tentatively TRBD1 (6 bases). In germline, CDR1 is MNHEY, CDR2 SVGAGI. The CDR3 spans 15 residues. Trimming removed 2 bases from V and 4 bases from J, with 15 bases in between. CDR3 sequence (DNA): TGTGCCAGCAGTTACCCATCGGGACATTTATACGAGCAGTACTTC. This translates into CASSYPSGHLYEQYF.

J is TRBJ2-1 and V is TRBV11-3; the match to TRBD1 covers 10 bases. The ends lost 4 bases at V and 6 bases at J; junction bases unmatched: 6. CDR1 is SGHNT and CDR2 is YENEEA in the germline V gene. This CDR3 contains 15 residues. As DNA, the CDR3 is TGTGCCAGCAGCTCCCGACAGGGGGCGGCCAATGAGCAGTTCTTC. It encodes CASSSRQGAANEQFF. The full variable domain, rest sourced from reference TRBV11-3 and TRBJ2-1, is EAGVVQSPRYKIIEKKQPVAFWCNPISGHNTLYWYLQNLGQGPELLIRYENEEAVDDSQLPKDRFSAERLKGVDSTLKIQPAELGDSAVYLCASSSRQGAANEQFFGPGTRLTVL.

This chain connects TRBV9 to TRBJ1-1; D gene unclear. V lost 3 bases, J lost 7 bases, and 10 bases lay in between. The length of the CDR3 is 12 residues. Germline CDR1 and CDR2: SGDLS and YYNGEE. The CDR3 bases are TGTGCCAGCAGCGCGCGCATTGGTGAAGCTTTCTTT. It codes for CASSARIGEAFF.